These 17 T cell receptor beta chains originate from one sample sequenced in a study of blood T cell repertoires in COVID-19. The protocol was immunoSEQ multiplex PCR, while the TCRdb copy is restricted to in-frame clones and leaves out a portion. The sample includes 150,000 to 200,000 clones, 65% to 85% of them seen just once. Input material: peripheral blood. These receptors all stem from a human donor with acute or convalescent COVID-19. The donor label of this sample is uncertain.

V and J are TRBV5-1 and TRBJ2-2; 9 nucleotides agree with TRBD2. CDR1 SGHRS and CDR2 YFSETQ come from the germline V gene. The CDR3 consists of 17 residues. V shed 6 bases, J shed 4 bases, and the junction held 13 bases outside the gene matches. The CDR3 coding sequence is TGCGCCAGCAACCTCATTAGCGGGGGACGCGGCACCGGGGAGCTGTTTTTT. It translates to CASNLISGGRGTGELFF. The whole variable domain, filled in from reference TRBV5-1 and TRBJ2-2, reads KAGVTQTPRYLIKTRGQQVTLSCSPISGHRSVSWYQQTPGQGLQFLFEYFSETQRNKGNFPGRFSGRQFSNSRSEMNVSTLELGDSALYLCASNLISGGRGTGELFFGEGSRLTVL.

The chain has TRBV28 and TRBJ1-3; D remains unclear. This CDR3 is 12 amino acids long. The germline gives CDR1 MDHEN, CDR2 SYDVKM. CDR3 bases: TGTGCAAGTACTGAGGGTCGAAACACCATATATTTT. It is translated as CASTEGRNTIYF.

The chain links TRBV5-1 to TRBJ2-5, with TRBD2 matching 8 bases. The CDR3 consists of 15 residues. V lost 4 bases and J lost 5; bases outside the gene matches: 10. Germline V CDR1 and CDR2: SGHRS, YFSETQ. CDR3 nucleotide sequence: TGCGCCAGCAGCCCACTGCCGGGGGGGCCGGAGACCCAGTACTTC. Its translation is CASSPLPGGPETQYF.

The chain uses TRBV20-1 and TRBJ2-1, with D perhaps TRBD2 (5 bases). The CDR3 is 11 amino acids. CDR1 is DFQATT, CDR2 SNEGSKA, per germline (reference sequence). Trimming left V 0 bases short and J 9 bases short, with 6 bases between. The CDR3 is CSARDRGEQFF. The CDR3 bases are TGCAGTGCTAGAGATCGGGGTGAGCAGTTCTTC.

The rearrangement joins TRBV6-1 to TRBJ1-3, with D tentatively TRBD1 (5 bases). The germline CDR1 and CDR2 sequences are MNHNS and SASEGT. V lost 0 bases and J 0 bases, leaving 18 bases between the germline ends. The CDR3 is made up of 19 amino acids. CDR3 bases: TGTGCCAGCAGTGAAGCGATAGGGGTATACGGAAACTCTGGAAACACCATATATTTT. Its protein product is CASSEAIGVYGNSGNTIYF.

The sample holds one count of this clone. This chain uses TRBV25-1 with TRBJ1-2; 10 bases agree with TRBD1. CDR1 and CDR2 (germline): MGHDK, SYGVNS. J was trimmed by 3 bases and V by 4 bases; bases with no gene match: 5. This CDR3 has 15 residues. The CDR3 DNA sequence: TGTGCCAGCAGTGTCCAGACAGGGGGCGACTATGGCTACACCTTC. Translated, it gives CASSVQTGGDYGYTF.

The chain recombines TRBV6-1 with TRBJ2-3; tentatively, D is TRBD2 (6 bases). The V end was cut by 3 bases, the J end by 8 bases, with 24 bases between. The V gene's germline CDR1 is MNHNS and CDR2 SASEGT. This CDR3 is 17 amino acids long. CDR3 residues: CASSENEAGKGASTQYF. In nucleotides, the CDR3 is TGTGCCAGCAGTGAGAATGAGGCGGGGAAAGGAGCGAGTACGCAGTATTTT.

V usage is TRBV11-2 and J usage is TRBJ2-7; D might be TRBD2 (5 bases). Looked up from germline, CDR1 is SGHAT and CDR2 is FQNNGV. Deletions cut 5 bases from V and 7 bases from J, with 15 bases between. The CDR3 contains 13 residues. The DNA of the CDR3 is TGTGCCAGCAGCGTGGACTCCCCCGGGGAGCAGTACTTC. Amino acid sequence: CASSVDSPGEQYF.

Only a few counts were recorded for this clone. The chain links TRBV19 to TRBJ1-1, with D unresolved. The ends were cut back, 9 bases at V and 0 bases at J, with 11 bases in the middle. This CDR3 has 13 residues. Per the germline V gene, CDR1 is LNHDA and CDR2 is SQIVND (reference sequence). The CDR3 region has the DNA TGTGCCAGCGGGCGGGGAATGAACACTGAAGCTTTCTTT. Protein sequence: CASGRGMNTEAFF. The full variable domain, its missing parts supplied by reference TRBV19 and TRBJ1-1, is DGGITQSPKYLFRKEGQNVTLSCEQNLNHDAMYWYRQDPGQGLRLIYYSQIVNDFQKGDIAEGYSVSREKKESFPLTVTSAQKNPTAFYLCASGRGMNTEAFFGQGTRLTVV.

J is TRBJ2-5 and V is TRBV7-2; 13 bases agree with TRBD2. Germline V gene sequence: CDR1 SGHTA, CDR2 FQGNSA. The CDR3 consists of 17 residues. V gave up 4 bases and J gave up 4 bases; unmatched junction bases: 9. The CDR3 coding sequence is TGTGCCAGCAGCTCCGCCGGACTAGCGGGAGAGGGAGAGACCCAGTACTTC. Translating gives CASSSAGLAGEGETQYF.

J is TRBJ2-7 and V is TRBV7-3; the match to TRBD2 covers 10 bases. The germline V gene has CDR1 SGHTA and CDR2 FQGTGA. V lost 2 bases to trimming and J lost 2 bases; unmatched junction nucleotides: 0. CDR3 length equals 14 residues. The CDR3 DNA is TGTGCCAGCAGCTTACTAGCGGGGGCCTACGAGCAGTACTTC. Translated: CASSLLAGAYEQYF.

The rearrangement uses TRBV5-6 and TRBJ2-3; TRBD2 is a possible D gene (5 bases). This CDR3 is 14 amino acids long. Germline CDR1 reads SGHDT; CDR2 reads YYEEEE. Trimming removed 2 bases from V and 4 bases from J, with 11 bases in between. The chain's CDR3 is CASSFLRAADTQYF. CDR3 coding DNA: TGTGCCAGCAGCTTTCTGAGGGCCGCAGATACGCAGTATTTT.

V and J are TRBV7-9 and TRBJ1-1, with D unresolved. V shed 1 base and J shed 7 bases, with 13 bases lying between them. This CDR3 is 14 amino acids long. CDR1 is SEHNR, CDR2 FQNEAQ, per germline (reference sequence). CDR3 loop: CASSLETIRSEAFF. The CDR3 nucleotides are TGTGCCAGCAGCTTAGAAACAATCCGAAGTGAAGCTTTCTTT.

The CDR3 protein is CASSGQDNSPLHF. In nucleotides, the CDR3 is TGTGCCAGCTCGGGACAGGATAATTCACCCCTCCACTTT. V is TRBV6-5 and J is TRBJ1-6; 8 bases line up with TRBD1. The J segment lost 5 bases and the V segment lost 8 bases, leaving 2 bases of the junction unmatched. This CDR3 comprises 13 residues. CDR1 is MNHEY and CDR2 is SVGAGI in the germline V gene.

This chain links TRBV13 with TRBJ1-1, with 10 bases lining up with TRBD1. CDR1 and CDR2 (germline): PRHDT, FYEKMQ (reference sequence). The V and J ends lost 4 bases and 4 bases, in that order; junction bases with no gene match: 9. This CDR3 region has 16 residues. CDR3: CASSSRWTGGGTEAFF. The CDR3 DNA sequence: TGTGCCAGCAGCTCCCGCTGGACAGGGGGAGGCACTGAAGCTTTCTTT. The entire variable domain, with the rest obtained from reference TRBV13 and TRBJ1-1, is as follows: AAGVIQSPRHLIKEKRETATLKCYPIPRHDTVYWYQQGPGQDPQFLISFYEKMQSDKGSIPDRFSAQQFSDYHSELNMSSLELGDSALYFCASSSRWTGGGTEAFFGQGTRLTVV.

This clone showed up just once. This chain joins TRBV6-6 and TRBJ1-5; TRBD1 matches 7 bases. After removal of 5 bases from V and 7 bases from J, the junction contained 17 bases not matched to a gene. CDR1 MNHNY and CDR2 SVGAGI come from the germline V gene (reference sequence). The CDR3 consists of 17 residues. The chain's CDR3 is CASSLSSRGRREQPQHF. The CDR3 bases are TGTGCCAGCAGTCTTTCCAGTAGGGGGCGCCGGGAACAGCCCCAGCATTTT.

The chain employs TRBV19 and TRBJ2-5; TRBD2 agrees at 7 bases. Germline CDR1 and CDR2: LNHDA and SQIVND (reference sequence). This CDR3 contains 13 residues. The ends lost 7 bases at V and 4 bases at J; junction bases unmatched: 6. The CDR3 spells CASNGREGETQYF. The CDR3 coding sequence is TGTGCCAGTAACGGCAGGGAGGGAGAGACCCAGTACTTC.